This T cell receptor (beta chain) was captured by sequencing in a study of T cells in localized non-small cell lung cancer. As regards this clone: Its antigen is not identified.

Generated by immunoSEQ multiplex PCR, the TCRdb table keeps only in-frame clones and is missing some. The sample lists over 40,000 clones, 75% to 90% occurring once. Germline CDR1 and CDR2: SGHTA and FQGNSA. The CDR3 contains 14 residues. V lost 3 bases and J 1 base, leaving 9 bases between the germline ends. Findings and caveats of the study: Among the top 100 tumor clones, a median approximately 60 appeared in adjacent lung. Heterogeneity stays possible, as sequencing covered only one tumor region. Uninvolved nearby lung showed the greatest T cell clonality, exceeding that found in tumor.

This clonotype originated in a man between 35 and 75 years old with stage III lung adenocarcinoma. This chain joins TRBV7-2 and TRBJ1-1; a possible D gene is TRBD1 (5 bases). The sample in question was peripheral blood mononuclear cells, obtained before any cancer treatment. The CDR3 sequence: CASSFGHQNTEAFF. The CDR3 DNA follows: TGTGCCAGCAGCTTCGGACACCAGAACACTGAAGCTTTCTTT.